This T cell receptor (beta chain) was identified during a study of T cells in Graves' hyperthyroidism and ophthalmopathy. Study findings and constraints: Blood also carried most thyroid clonotypes expanded above 0.001.

There were TCR beta CDR3 regions amplified from RNA transcripts. An initial round of RT-PCR targeting the TCR CDR3 relied on the HTBI primer set. Each CDR3 protein is one row after TCRdb ran MiXCR on the multiplex PCR reads. The sample includes around 300,000 distinct CDR3 sequences, roughly 13% of them seen just once. Per germline, CDR1 SNHLY and CDR2 FYNNEI. V lost 6 bases to trimming and J lost 7 bases, with 15 bases between them. This CDR3 region has 13 residues. This clonotype was recorded at least ten times. The antigen remains undetermined. The PBMCs were taken from approximately 9.7 ml of fresh peripheral blood.

This sequence originates from a woman between 35 and 50 years old with Graves' ophthalmopathy. The sample comprised blood. V gene TRBV2 combines with J gene TRBJ1-2; no clear D. The CDR3 DNA is TGTGCCAGCAGCGCGGGAGATTCGGGTGGCTACACCTTC. Its translation: CASSAGDSGGYTF.